This TCR beta chain was found in a study of PD-1 blockade in mismatch repair-deficient tumors. This table comes from immunoSEQ multiplex PCR, and its TCRdb copy is limited to in-frame clones, with some not included. The sample lists just under 80,000 clones; roughly 80% were seen once. Notes on this clone: Its specificity is not known.

This CDR3 contains 15 residues. V shed 0 bases, J shed 3 bases, and the junction held 4 bases outside the gene matches. CDR1 is SGHNT, CDR2 YYREEE, per germline (reference sequence). Study observations and caveats: Rapid post-treatment expansion, then contraction, generally preceding radiologic response, marked tumor-resident clones.

PCR or immunohistochemistry showed mismatch repair deficiency in every enrolled patient. TCR sequencing covered a few patients who responded to pembrolizumab. The chain has TRBV5-4 and TRBJ2-7; 9 nucleotides agree with TRBD2. This sequence originates from an adult with mismatch repair-deficient cancer. The material sequenced was peripheral blood, taken 44 weeks after starting pembrolizumab. The CDR3 reads CASSLGIAGDYEQYF. CDR3 nucleotides: TGTGCCAGCAGCTTGGGCATAGCGGGAGACTACGAGCAGTACTTC.